These 29 T cell receptor beta chains were sequenced from one sample in a study of T cell responses to AZD1222 COVID-19 vaccine. Sequencing was performed with immunoSEQ multiplex PCR; in TCRdb, only in-frame clones are kept and a portion is missing. The table lists about 140,000 clones, over 75% of them singletons. The sequencing here drew on peripheral blood, taken on day 0 of AZD1222 vaccination. The receptors here all came from an adult in good health.

In this sample, this clone turned up once. The gene calls are TRBV11-2 and TRBJ1-3; D remains ambiguous. The CDR3 is 14 amino acids. Germline CDR1 reads SGHAT; CDR2 reads FQNNGV. Deletions cut 1 base from V and 2 bases from J, with 6 bases between. Written as DNA, the CDR3 is TGTGCCAGCAGCTTAGGTGACCCTGGAAACACCATATATTTT. Amino acids: CASSLGDPGNTIYF.

The chain employs TRBV4-1 and TRBJ1-3; D is ambiguous. The V and J ends lost 0 bases and 4 bases respectively, with 10 bases between them. Per the germline V gene, CDR1 is MGHRA and CDR2 is YSYEKL. This CDR3 spans 15 amino acids. The CDR3 nucleotides are TGCGCCAGCAGCCAAGATAGTCGGGGAGGAAACACCATATATTTT. The encoded protein is CASSQDSRGGNTIYF.

The chain couples TRBV30 to TRBJ1-2, with 9 bases aligning to TRBD1. This CDR3 is 11 amino acids long. J was trimmed by 8 bases and V by 7 bases; bases with no gene match: 5. Germline CDR1 reads GTSNPN; CDR2 reads SVGIG (reference sequence). CDR3 DNA sequence: TGTGCCTTTGGACAGGGGAGAGGCTACACCTTC. Amino acids: CAFGQGRGYTF.

This clone was counted a few times. The chain links TRBV6-5 to TRBJ2-1; weak D call: TRBD2 (5 bases). This CDR3 has 14 residues. Trimming took 6 bases from V and 6 from J, leaving 15 bases between them. Germline assignment: CDR1 MNHEY and CDR2 SVGAGI. The CDR3 DNA reads as TGTGCCAGCAGAGTGCTCGGCGGGCGCAATGAGCAGTTCTTC. It encodes CASRVLGGRNEQFF.

V is TRBV7-3 and J is TRBJ2-1; no firm D call. Trimming took off 5 bases at V and 6 bases at J, with 14 bases between the two ends. The germline V gene has CDR1 SGHTA and CDR2 FQGTGA. This CDR3 is 14 amino acids long. The chain's CDR3 is CASSATRVPNEQFF. As DNA, the CDR3 is TGTGCCAGCAGCGCCACCCGGGTCCCCAATGAGCAGTTCTTC.

The rearrangement links TRBV2 to TRBJ1-3, with TRBD1 identical over 7 bases. Per the germline V gene, CDR1 is SNHLY and CDR2 is FYNNEI. Unmatched junction bases numbered 5, after V lost 5 bases and J lost 4 bases. There are 14 residues in the CDR3. CDR3 bases: TGTGCCAGCAGTCAGACAGGGATCGGAAACACCATATATTTT. This sequence encodes CASSQTGIGNTIYF.

This clone was detected once. CDR3: CASSLRQSHTGELFF. CDR3 nucleotides: TGTGCCAGCAGCCTGAGGCAGAGCCACACCGGGGAGCTGTTTTTT. This sequence joins TRBV7-2 and TRBJ2-2; D not resolved. In germline, CDR1 is SGHTA, CDR2 FQGNSA. Trimming shortened V by 5 bases and J by 3 bases, and 13 bases separated the two germline ends. CDR3 size: 15 residues.

This clone has only one observation. The chain links TRBV4-3 to TRBJ2-7; possible D gene TRBD2, 6 bases. The V end lost 4 bases, the J end lost 2 bases, and 15 bases lay between the germline ends. CDR3 length: 15 amino acids. Germline V CDR1 and CDR2: LGHNA, YSLEER. The CDR3 DNA sequence: TGCGCCAGCAGCCTCTTGGCGGGGCCTACCTACGAGCAGTACTTC. This sequence encodes CASSLLAGPTYEQYF.

The chain uses TRBV29-1 and TRBJ1-2, with 8 bases aligning to TRBD1. Looked up from germline, CDR1 is SQVTM and CDR2 is ANQGSEA. V was clipped by 3 bases and J by 6 bases; unmatched bases: 3. CDR3 length: 12 residues. The CDR3 sequence is CSVDRTGNGYTF. The CDR3 DNA reads TGCAGCGTTGACAGGACAGGGAATGGCTACACCTTC.

V gene TRBV6-4 combines with J gene TRBJ1-2, with D tentatively TRBD1 (5 bases). The V end lost 0 bases, the J end lost 6 bases, and 11 bases lay between the germline ends. There are 14 residues in the CDR3. Germline values: CDR1 MRHNA, CDR2 SNTAGT. CDR3 sequence: CASSDSAGEDGYTF. CDR3 coding DNA: TGTGCCAGCAGTGACTCGGCGGGGGAGGATGGCTACACCTTC.

The gene calls are TRBV6-5 and TRBJ1-4; the match to TRBD1 covers 7 bases. This CDR3 has 16 amino acids. V was clipped by 2 bases and J by 8 bases; unmatched bases: 11. The germline V gene has CDR1 MNHEY and CDR2 SVGAGI. The CDR3 loop reads CASSYQRGTGDEKLFF. The CDR3, as DNA: TGTGCCAGCAGTTACCAGAGGGGAACAGGGGACGAAAAACTGTTTTTT.

For the CDR3, the DNA is TGTGCCAGCAGCGAGGGAGGGGAAGGCGAGCAGTACTTC. It encodes CASSEGGEGEQYF. This chain links TRBV9 with TRBJ2-7, with 7 bases matching TRBD2. The junction had 6 bases not matched to a gene; V was cut back by 3 bases and J by 6 bases. The CDR3 length is 13 residues. Germline V gene sequence: CDR1 SGDLS, CDR2 YYNGEE. Full variable domain (missing parts from reference TRBV9 and TRBJ2-7): DSGVTQTPKHLITATGQRVTLRCSPRSGDLSVYWYQQSLDQGLQFLIQYYNGEERAKGNILERFSAQQFPDLHSELNLSSLELGDSALYFCASSEGGEGEQYFGPGTRLTVT.

V is TRBV4-1 and J is TRBJ1-5; 7 positions match TRBD1. V was clipped by 4 bases and J by 5 bases; unmatched bases: 5. The CDR3 sequence is 14 residues long. Per the germline V gene, CDR1 is MGHRA and CDR2 is YSYEKL. Written as DNA, the CDR3 is TGCGCCAGCAGCCCGACAGGGCCTGATCAGCCCCAGCATTTT. It encodes CASSPTGPDQPQHF.

V usage is TRBV29-1 and J usage is TRBJ1-3; D call uncertain. V gave up 3 bases and J gave up 0 bases, with 3 bases separating them. Germline CDR1 SQVTM, CDR2 ANQGSEA. CDR3 size: 12 residues. The CDR3 DNA is TGCAGCGTTGACACCTCTGGAAACACCATATATTTT. This codes for CSVDTSGNTIYF.

This sequence joins TRBV10-3 and TRBJ1-1; 8 positions agree with TRBD1. This CDR3 has 14 amino acids. The ends lost 6 bases at V and 1 base at J; junction bases unmatched: 4. The germline V gene encodes CDR1 ENHRY and CDR2 SYGVKD. CDR3 region: CAIRDREQNTEAFF. In DNA form, the CDR3 reads TGTGCCATCAGGGACAGGGAACAGAACACTGAAGCTTTCTTT.

The chain carries TRBV9 and TRBJ2-2, with D maybe TRBD1 (6 bases). Germline V lookup: CDR1 SGDLS, CDR2 YYNGEE. Trimming shortened V by 4 bases and J by 2 bases, and 12 bases separated the two germline ends. CDR3 size: 15 residues. The CDR3 sequence is CASSPRDTNTGELFF. The CDR3 nucleotides read TGTGCCAGCAGCCCCCGGGACACCAACACCGGGGAGCTGTTTTTT.

The chain couples TRBV6-5 to TRBJ2-1; 9 bases fit TRBD2. Germline values: CDR1 MNHEY, CDR2 SVGAGI. The CDR3 totals 12 residues. V was pared by 7 bases and J by 9 bases, with 4 bases of the junction left unmatched. CDR3 sequence reads: CASNSLAGEQFF. CDR3 DNA sequence: TGTGCCAGCAACTCACTAGCGGGTGAGCAGTTCTTC.

The chain carries TRBV3-1 (or the pseudogene TRBV3-2) and TRBJ2-7, with D possibly TRBD2 on 6 matching bases. The germline V and J ends were trimmed by 3 bases and 4 bases, with 13 bases remaining between them. CDR1 is LGHDT, CDR2 YNNKEL, per germline (reference sequence). This CDR3 has 14 amino acids. The CDR3 here is CASSQPGVGYEQYF. As DNA, the CDR3 is TGTGCCAGCAGCCAGCCGGGGGTGGGGTACGAGCAGTACTTC.

The V call is TRBV7-2, the J call TRBJ1-1; tentatively, D is TRBD1 (5 bases). Trimming pared 4 bases from V and 0 bases from J, leaving 15 bases between. Germline V gene lookup returns CDR1 SGHTA and CDR2 FQGNSA. This CDR3 spans 16 amino acids. The CDR3 nucleotides are TGTGCCAGCAGCTACCCGAAGGGGCGCATGAACACTGAAGCTTTCTTT. This codes for CASSYPKGRMNTEAFF.

The chain employs TRBV19 and TRBJ2-1; 7 bases agree with TRBD2. V lost 3 bases and J lost 10; bases outside the gene matches: 6. Germline V lookup: CDR1 LNHDA, CDR2 SQIVND (reference sequence). The CDR3 extends over 13 amino acids. CDR3 sequence (DNA): TGTGCCAGTAGTATCGAGACTAGCTGGGAGCAGTTCTTC. It translates to CASSIETSWEQFF.

The chain joins TRBV5-5 to TRBJ1-6; D not resolved. This CDR3 is built from 14 residues. Germline V CDR1 and CDR2: SGHKS, YYEKEE (reference sequence). Trimming pared 3 bases from V and 10 bases from J, leaving 14 bases between. CDR3 nucleotide sequence: TGTGCCAGCAGCTCGTCGCGGGATCGCTCACCCCTCCACTTT. It is translated as CASSSSRDRSPLHF.

Comments on this clone: Different DNA sequences within this sample yield the same CDR3. The rearrangement joins TRBV7-6 to TRBJ2-2; 9 positions agree with TRBD1. The CDR3 has 15 amino acids. Per the germline V gene, CDR1 is SGHVS and CDR2 is FNYEAQ. With 5 bases clipped from V and 1 base from J, the junction kept 2 bases outside the gene matches. In nucleotides, the CDR3 is TGTGCCAGCAGCCCGGGACAGGGGAACACCGGGGAGCTGTTTTTT. It is translated as CASSPGQGNTGELFF.

The chain has TRBV5-6 and TRBJ1-1; D remains unclear. Trimming left V 1 base short and J 1 base short, with 5 bases between. CDR1 and CDR2 (germline): SGHDT, YYEEEE. The CDR3 runs to 13 residues. The CDR3 loop is CASSLPRNTEAFF. CDR3 sequence (DNA): TGTGCCAGCAGCTTGCCCAGGAACACTGAAGCTTTCTTT.

The chain recombines TRBV27 with TRBJ2-7; D remains unclear. V was clipped by 3 bases and J by 6 bases, with 9 bases between them. CDR1 MNHEY and CDR2 SMNVEV come from the germline V gene (reference sequence). The CDR3 contains 12 residues. The CDR3, as DNA: TGTGCCAGCAGTTTTCAGATGGGCGAGCAGTACTTC. Translating it yields CASSFQMGEQYF.

The chain recombines TRBV3-1 (or the pseudogene TRBV3-2) with TRBJ2-7; 8 bases align to TRBD2. J lost 3 bases, V lost 1 base, and 14 bases had no gene match. The CDR3 loop spans 18 amino acids. The germline CDR1 and CDR2 sequences are LGHDT and YNNKEL (reference sequence). CDR3 amino acids: CASSQGPPGLGVGYEQYF. CDR3 sequence (DNA): TGTGCCAGCAGCCAAGGGCCGCCGGGACTAGGGGTGGGCTACGAGCAGTACTTC.

The chain's CDR3 is CASSFESSYEQYF. The CDR3 DNA reads TGCGCCAGCAGCTTCGAGTCCTCCTACGAGCAGTACTTC. V and J are TRBV5-1 and TRBJ2-7; D is unresolved. Germline V gives CDR1 SGHRS, CDR2 YFSETQ. Trimming removed 2 bases from V and 0 bases from J, with 6 bases in between. This CDR3 is 13 amino acids long.

This clone was seen only a few times. J is TRBJ1-3 and V is TRBV20-1; possibly TRBD1 for D (5 bases). With 3 bases removed from V and 6 bases from J, the gap between germline ends came to 21 bases. The CDR3 spans 16 residues. Per germline, CDR1 DFQATT and CDR2 SNEGSKA (reference sequence). CDR3 in DNA: TGCAGTGCTAGTTTGCAGGGTTCGTTTGGTTTAAACACCATATATTTT. Protein sequence: CSASLQGSFGLNTIYF.

This chain uses TRBV5-8 with TRBJ2-2; D ambiguous. Trimming cost V 4 bases and J 0 bases, with 1 base left between them. This CDR3 contains 12 residues. CDR1 and CDR2 from the germline V gene are SGHTS and YDEGEE. The CDR3 loop reads CASSPNTGELFF. CDR3 bases: TGTGCCAGCAGCCCGAACACCGGGGAGCTGTTTTTT.

The chain is built from TRBV18 and TRBJ2-4; possibly TRBD2 for D (5 bases). The V gene lost 2 bases and the J gene lost 4 bases, with 15 bases spanning the gap. Per the germline V gene, CDR1 is KGHSH and CDR2 is LQKENI. CDR3 length equals 16 residues. CDR3 sequence reads: CASSPRMGSLKNIQYF. The DNA of the CDR3 is TGTGCCAGCTCACCAAGAATGGGGAGCCTAAAAAACATTCAGTACTTC.